The sample holds a few counts of the clone carrying this T cell receptor beta chain. Patients had received no treatment of any kind before thyroid surgery. Germline V gene data show CDR1 as MNHNS and CDR2 as SASEGT. V shed 6 bases and J 10 bases; nucleotides not matched to a gene: 11. This CDR3 contains 13 residues. The sample comes from a study of metastatic and nonmetastatic thyroid tumors. About the research overall: Thyroid patients, malignant and benign, had repertoires compared across blood and tumor or nodule tissue.

Per the authors' pipeline: The study built a papillary thyroid cancer distant-metastasis classifier from CDR3 differences across clinicopathological groups. MiXCR re-clonotyped the PCR reads for TCRdb. TCRdb's processing, not the study's, gives the V and J calls here. This sample has roughly 58,000 clones, with 4% to 5% found just once. The sequenced sample was blood. The TCR sequence derives from a female donor with papillary thyroid cancer or a benign thyroid nodule (not recorded which). Some clones in this sample may be carry-over from other donors' samples. The chain links TRBV6-1 to TRBJ1-2; 7 bases map to TRBD1. The CDR3 nucleotides are TGTGCCAGCAGCGGGACAGCTGGTTATTTCTACACCTTC. This codes for CASSGTAGYFYTF.